One TCR beta chain is described in this entry. This entry comes from a study of early T cells in non-severe SARS-CoV-2 infection. On the study more broadly: Chains stayed unpaired after sequencing of bulk RNA from unsorted whole blood.

In germline, CDR1 is PRHDT, CDR2 FYEKMQ (reference sequence). The V gene lost 4 bases and the J gene lost 4 bases, with 19 bases spanning the gap. The CDR3 is made up of 17 amino acids. Individual cDNA molecules received unique molecular identifiers. TCRdb ran MiXCR on the 5' RACE reads and lists one entry per CDR3 protein. The sample comprises 66,000 or so distinct CDR3 sequences, roughly 13% of which are singletons, and about 8.5% rests with the top ten. The TCR originated in an adult who was a healthcare worker with PCR-confirmed SARS-CoV-2 infection or an uninfected control (not recorded which). Material: whole blood. V is TRBV13 and J is TRBJ2-2; the D is unclear. The CDR3 loop reads CASSWASGRGPTGELFF. The CDR3 DNA is TGTGCCAGCAGCTGGGCTTCCGGGCGCGGCCCCACCGGGGAGCTGTTTTTT.